The 19 T cell receptor beta chains in this list originate from one sample, sequenced in a study of T-cell reconstitution after alpha-beta-depleted transplantation in children (TCRdb year 2016). This specimen's treatment or condition label, per the study, means: allogeneic hematopoietic cell transplantation with graft depleted of TCRalphabeta T cells and CD19 B cells. The library relied on PCR. Sequenced using an Illumina HiSeq 2500. TCR library preparation used molecular barcoding, with unique molecular identifiers applied to normalize quantification of the TCRbeta repertoire. Using fastp at Q25 and MiXCR, TCRdb reprocessed the public reads and kept productive beta chains. Rows matching on CDR3 protein sequence are summarized as one entry with the most common DNA and genes. The sample table contains some 600,000 distinct CDR3 sequences; only one count was recorded for approximately 13% of them. The ten largest account for approximately 2% of the sample.

The sample consisted of PBMCs, mostly from graft donor cells, taken 360 days after TCRalphabeta/CD19-depleted stem cell transplant. The receptor set was obtained from a male patient under 18 who had a stem cell transplant for acute myeloid leukemia, so the T cells may come from the graft donor.

The chain links TRBV3-1 to TRBJ2-5, with 8 bases identical to TRBD2. J lost 0 bases, V lost 0 bases, and 15 bases had no gene match. Germline V lookup: CDR1 LGHDT, CDR2 YNNKEL (reference sequence). This CDR3 region has 20 residues. Here the CDR3 DNA reads TGTGCCAGCAGCCAAGATCGGCGGGGGGTAACGGGGGAGTACCAAGAGACCCAGTACTTC. Protein: CASSQDRRGVTGEYQETQYF.

The CDR3 DNA sequence: TGTGCCAGCAGCTACTACGGAGACCCCTACGAGCAGTACTTC. Translated, it gives CASSYYGDPYEQYF. The chain is built from TRBV7-2 and TRBJ2-7; D not resolved. Germline V lookup: CDR1 SGHTA, CDR2 FQGNSA. Trimming pared 4 bases from V and 2 bases from J, leaving 12 bases between. This CDR3 comprises 14 residues.

The chain links TRBV15 to TRBJ2-1; possibly TRBD2 for D (5 bases). The CDR3 sequence is 12 residues long. The germline V gene encodes CDR1 LNHNV and CDR2 YYDKDF (reference sequence). V lost 3 bases to trimming and J lost 12 bases, with 12 bases between them. CDR3 loop: CATSRVRTAQFF. DNA of the CDR3: TGTGCCACCAGCAGGGTTAGGACTGCGCAGTTCTTC.

The V gene is TRBV7-9, the J gene TRBJ1-1; D gene ambiguous. V shed 1 base and J shed 0 bases, with 9 bases lying between them. There are 15 residues in the CDR3. Germline assignment: CDR1 SEHNR and CDR2 FQNEAQ (reference sequence). CDR3 nucleotide sequence: TGTGCCAGCAGCTTAGGAGGGTGGATGAACACTGAAGCTTTCTTT. Its protein is CASSLGGWMNTEAFF.

The genes are TRBV7-9 and TRBJ2-3; the match to TRBD1 covers 8 bases. This CDR3 has 14 residues. The V gene end was trimmed by 6 bases and the J gene end by 14 bases; junction bases not matched to a gene: 16. Per the germline V gene, CDR1 is SEHNR and CDR2 is FQNEAQ (reference sequence). The DNA of the CDR3 is TGTGCCAGCAGTACACTACTTCCAGACAGGGGACCGTATTTT. Its protein product is CASSTLLPDRGPYF.

This clonotype was found a few times. The J gene is TRBJ2-1, the V gene TRBV25-1, with D unclear. This CDR3 is built from 13 residues. The ends were cut back, 1 base at V and 4 bases at J, with 5 bases in the middle. The germline V gene has CDR1 MGHDK and CDR2 SYGVNS. The CDR3 region is CASSEFSYNEQFF. CDR3 nucleotides: TGTGCCAGCAGTGAATTCTCGTACAATGAGCAGTTCTTC.

The V gene is TRBV19, the J gene TRBJ2-7, with D perhaps TRBD2 (5 bases). Per the germline V gene, CDR1 is LNHDA and CDR2 is SQIVND (reference sequence). The CDR3 is 16 residues long. V was shortened by 10 bases and J by 1 base, with 23 bases between the two germline ends. The CDR3 loop is CATSPRYRSGSYEQYF. For the CDR3, the DNA is TGTGCCACCTCCCCTCGGTATCGAAGCGGATCCTACGAGCAGTACTTC.

CDR3 in DNA: TGTGCCAGCAGCCAACCTCAGGGGTCCCTGAACACTGAAGCTTTCTTT. It is translated as CASSQPQGSLNTEAFF. The chain combines TRBV7-6 with TRBJ1-1; possible D gene TRBD1, 6 bases. Germline V gene lookup returns CDR1 SGHVS and CDR2 FNYEAQ. The CDR3 extends over 16 amino acids. Between the trimmed V and J ends, which lost 5 bases and 0 bases, there was a span of 16 bases.

CDR3 sequence reads: CASRAGGNNEQFF. In DNA, the CDR3 is TGTGCCAGCAGAGCGGGGGGGAACAATGAGCAGTTCTTC. J is TRBJ2-1 and V is TRBV5-4; 10 bases map to TRBD2. Germline loops: CDR1 SGHNT, CDR2 YYREEE (reference sequence). This CDR3 comprises 13 residues. V dropped 5 bases and J dropped 5; count of bases not matched to a gene: 1.

The chain has TRBV4-3 and TRBJ2-7, with D possibly being TRBD1 or TRBD2 (5 bases each). The V gene's germline CDR1 is LGHNA and CDR2 YSLEER. With 0 bases removed from V and 10 bases from J, the gap between germline ends came to 25 bases. This CDR3 has 17 amino acids. The CDR3 nucleotides are TGCGCCAGCAGCCAAGATTGGGCGACACTAGGGGTGGTGAGCCAGTACTTC. Translated: CASSQDWATLGVVSQYF.

The chain carries TRBV7-3 and TRBJ2-4, with TRBD2 identical over 7 bases. The CDR3 is 13 residues long. V shed 5 bases, J shed 9 bases, and the junction held 7 bases outside the gene matches. Germline-derived CDR1 and CDR2 are SGHTA and FQGTGA. CDR3 sequence (DNA): TGTGCCAGCAGCCGCTCCGGGACTACCATTCAGTACTTC. Encoded protein: CASSRSGTTIQYF.

This chain connects TRBV28 to TRBJ2-3; a possible D gene is TRBD1 (6 bases). Germline V CDR1 and CDR2: MDHEN, SYDVKM. The CDR3 has 17 amino acids. Trimming removed 3 bases at V and 1 base at J, with 17 bases between. This CDR3 is CASSFPKGDRGTDTQYF. The CDR3 DNA follows: TGTGCCAGCAGTTTTCCAAAGGGGGATCGGGGCACAGATACGCAGTATTTT. Based on the CDR3 plus reference TRBV28 and TRBJ2-3, the full variable domain is DVKVTQSSRYLVKRTGEKVFLECVQDMDHENMFWYRQDPGLGLRLIYFSYDVKMKEKGDIPEGYSVSREKKERFSLILESASTNQTSMYLCASSFPKGDRGTDTQYFGPGTRLTVL.

This sequence joins TRBV7-9 and TRBJ2-1, with a weak D call TRBD2 (5 bases). Trimming removed 2 bases at V and 8 bases at J, with 13 bases between. The CDR3 loop spans 14 amino acids. Germline V gene sequence: CDR1 SEHNR, CDR2 FQNEAQ (reference sequence). CDR3 coding DNA: TGTGCCAGCAGCTTATTGACGGGATGGGATGAGCAGTTCTTC. Translation gives CASSLLTGWDEQFF.

There are a few counts of this clonotype. The V gene is TRBV12-3 or TRBV12-4, the J gene TRBJ2-1, with TRBD2 matching over 8 bases. V shed 4 bases and J 12 bases; nucleotides not matched to a gene: 14. The CDR3 totals 15 residues. As DNA, the CDR3 is TGTGCCAGCAGTTGGAACCTCTCGGGAGGGCCCGGGCAGTTCTTC. It specifies CASSWNLSGGPGQFF.

V gene TRBV29-1 combines with J gene TRBJ2-4; 9 bases are shared with TRBD1. The CDR3 consists of 15 residues. Trimming removed 7 bases from V and 9 bases from J; junction bases left unmatched: 16. The germline CDR1 and CDR2 sequences are SQVTM and ANQGSEA. In DNA form, the CDR3 reads TGCAGCGCCCGAGGGGAACAGGGGGCATACCCCATTCAGTACTTC. Its protein product is CSARGEQGAYPIQYF.

Here the CDR3 reads CASSVEVSGTDTQYF. The CDR3 DNA follows: TGTGCCAGCAGCGTAGAGGTTAGCGGGACAGATACGCAGTATTTT. This chain joins TRBV9 and TRBJ2-3; 7 bases align to TRBD2. Unmatched junction bases numbered 4, after V lost 0 bases and J lost 3 bases. The CDR3 covers 15 residues. Germline V gene sequence: CDR1 SGDLS, CDR2 YYNGEE. Based on the CDR3 plus reference TRBV9 and TRBJ2-3, the full variable domain is DSGVTQTPKHLITATGQRVTLRCSPRSGDLSVYWYQQSLDQGLQFLIQYYNGEERAKGNILERFSAQQFPDLHSELNLSSLELGDSALYFCASSVEVSGTDTQYFGPGTRLTVL.

The gene calls are TRBV6-5 and TRBJ2-7; 10 bases agree with TRBD1. Germline values: CDR1 MNHEY, CDR2 SVGAGI. The length of the CDR3 is 16 residues. The ends lost 4 bases at V and 5 bases at J; junction bases unmatched: 11. This CDR3 is CASSSNPGQGSHEQYF. In DNA, the CDR3 is TGTGCCAGCAGTTCTAACCCGGGACAGGGGTCCCACGAGCAGTACTTC.

This clonotype turned up a few times. The chain couples TRBV3-1 to TRBJ2-1; D remains ambiguous. The germline V gene encodes CDR1 LGHDT and CDR2 YNNKEL (reference sequence). Trimming pared 4 bases from V and 0 bases from J, leaving 10 bases between. CDR3 length: 15 amino acids. CDR3 in amino acids: CASSPEISSYNEQFF. For the CDR3, the DNA is TGTGCCAGCAGCCCTGAAATTAGCTCCTACAATGAGCAGTTCTTC.

This sequence joins TRBV7-9 and TRBJ2-1; the match to TRBD2 covers 13 bases. J lost 9 bases, V lost 1 base, and 9 bases had no gene match. Germline loops: CDR1 SEHNR, CDR2 FQNEAQ (reference sequence). The CDR3 runs to 17 residues. CDR3 DNA: TGTGCCAGCAGCTTAGGGGGACTAGCGGGACAATTGGTTGAGCAGTTCTTC. This translates into CASSLGGLAGQLVEQFF.